This TCR beta chain stems from a study of blood T cell repertoires in COVID-19. About the study: COVID-19 samples collected from the United States, Italy and Spain covered acute and convalescent phases. T cells, B-cell-depleted T cells, or PBMCs provided the cDNA or gDNA that served as material.

Germline trimming cut 6 bases from V and 6 bases from J; bases unmatched to any gene: 4. Looked up from germline, CDR1 is MDHEN and CDR2 is SYDVKM. This CDR3 is 13 amino acids long. Clones were read by immunoSEQ multiplex PCR, and TCRdb kept only the in-frame ones, dropping some. The sample includes about 180,000 clones, approximately 89% of them seen just once. The chain carries TRBV28 and TRBJ1-5, with 8 bases lining up with TRBD1. Sequenced sample: PBMCs or T cells enriched from blood (not recorded which). The clonotype was recovered from a woman in her forties with acute COVID-19. DNA of the CDR3: TGTGCCAGCAGACTTCAGGGGGCTCAGCCCCAGCATTTT. Protein sequence: CASRLQGAQPQHF.